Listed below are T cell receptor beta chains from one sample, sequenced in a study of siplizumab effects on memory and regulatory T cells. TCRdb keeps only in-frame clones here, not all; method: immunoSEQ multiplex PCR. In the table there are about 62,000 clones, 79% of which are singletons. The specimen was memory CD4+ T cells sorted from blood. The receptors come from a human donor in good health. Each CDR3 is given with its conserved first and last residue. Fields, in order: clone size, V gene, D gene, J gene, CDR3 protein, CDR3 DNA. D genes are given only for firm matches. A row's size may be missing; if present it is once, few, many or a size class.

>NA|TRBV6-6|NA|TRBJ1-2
CASNIGQSNYGYTF
TGTGCCAGCAATATAGGACAGTCTAACTATGGCTACACCTTC
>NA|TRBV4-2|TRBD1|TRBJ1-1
CASSQEVNRGRTEAFF
TGTGCCAGCAGCCAAGAGGTAAACAGGGGGCGTACTGAAGCTTTCTTT
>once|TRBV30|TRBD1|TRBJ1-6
CAWATGVGSPLHF
TGTGCCTGGGCTACAGGGGTAGGTTCACCCCTCCACTTT
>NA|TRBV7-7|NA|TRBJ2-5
CASSLVEGFQETQYF
TGTGCCAGCAGCTTAGTGGAGGGGTTCCAAGAGACCCAGTACTTC
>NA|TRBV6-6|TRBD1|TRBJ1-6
CASSKAGGRSPLHF
TGTGCCAGCAGCAAGGCAGGGGGCCGATCACCCCTCCACTTT
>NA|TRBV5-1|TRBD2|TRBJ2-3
CASSLEVAGGYTDTQYF
TGCGCCAGCAGCTTGGAAGTAGCGGGGGGGTACACAGATACGCAGTATTTT
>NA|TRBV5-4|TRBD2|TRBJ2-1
CASSLGGTSGYNEQFF
TGTGCCAGCAGCTTGGGAGGGACTAGCGGTTACAATGAGCAGTTCTTC
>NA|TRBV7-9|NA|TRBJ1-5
CASSSGFQPQHF
TGTGCCAGCAGCTCAGGGTTCCAGCCCCAGCATTTT
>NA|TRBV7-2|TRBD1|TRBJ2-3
CASSPKDRGTDTQYF
TGTGCCAGCAGCCCTAAGGACAGGGGCACAGATACGCAGTATTTT
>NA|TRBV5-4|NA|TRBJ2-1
CASSFGGGHYNEQFF
TGTGCCAGCAGCTTTGGGGGGGGACACTACAATGAGCAGTTCTTC
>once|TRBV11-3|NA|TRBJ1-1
CASSLVADTEAFF
TGTGCCAGCAGCTTAGTCGCGGACACTGAAGCTTTCTTT
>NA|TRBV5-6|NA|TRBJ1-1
CASSLFQMNTEAFF
TGTGCCAGCAGCTTGTTCCAGATGAACACTGAAGCTTTCTTT
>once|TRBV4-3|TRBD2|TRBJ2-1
CASSQDRSGGALVSYNEQFF
TGCGCCAGCAGCCAAGATCGGAGCGGGGGGGCCTTGGTATCCTACAATGAGCAGTTCTTC
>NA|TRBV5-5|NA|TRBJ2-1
CASKGFNEQFF
TGTGCCAGCAAGGGGTTCAATGAGCAGTTCTTC
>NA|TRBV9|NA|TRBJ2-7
CASTLSLYSYEQYF
TGTGCCAGCACGCTCAGCCTATACTCCTACGAGCAGTACTTC
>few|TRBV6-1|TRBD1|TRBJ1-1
CASSRDRGLNTEAFF
TGTGCCAGCTCCCGGGACAGGGGTCTGAACACTGAAGCTTTCTTT
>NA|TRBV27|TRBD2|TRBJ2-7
CASSYKGLAGGLSYEQYF
TGTGCCAGCAGTTATAAGGGACTAGCGGGGGGGCTCTCCTACGAGCAGTACTTC
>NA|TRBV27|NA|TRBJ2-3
CASSLGDTQYF
TGTGCCAGCAGTTTGGGGGATACGCAGTATTTT
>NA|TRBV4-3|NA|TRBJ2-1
CASSQDLMFGQGQFF
TGCGCCAGCAGCCAAGATTTGATGTTTGGGCAGGGTCAATTCTTC
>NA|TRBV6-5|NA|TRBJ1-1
CASGDIQAFF
TGTGCCAGCGGTGACATACAGGCTTTCTTT
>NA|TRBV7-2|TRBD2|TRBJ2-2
CASGRGVNTGELFF
TGTGCCAGCGGGCGGGGGGTGAACACCGGGGAGCTGTTTTTT
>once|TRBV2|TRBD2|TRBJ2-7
CASSPTSGYEQYF
TGTGCCAGCAGTCCCACTAGCGGTTACGAGCAGTACTTC
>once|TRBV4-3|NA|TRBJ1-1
CASSSATGNTEAFF
TGCGCCAGCAGCTCGGCGACAGGGAACACTGAAGCTTTCTTT
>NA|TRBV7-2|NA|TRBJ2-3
CASSPRADTQYF
TGTGCCAGCAGCCCGCGCGCAGATACGCAGTATTTT
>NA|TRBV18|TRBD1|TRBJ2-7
CASSPRQGDPYEQYF
TGTGCCAGCTCACCCAGGCAGGGGGACCCCTACGAGCAGTACTTC
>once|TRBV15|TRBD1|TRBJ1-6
CATSRRTGTIDSSYNSPLHF
TGTGCCACCAGCAGAAGGACAGGAACGATCGATAGCTCCTATAATTCACCCCTCCACTTT
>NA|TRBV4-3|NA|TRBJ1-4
CASSQAGGAYEKLFF
TGCGCCAGCAGCCAAGCGGGGGGGGCATACGAAAAACTGTTTTTT
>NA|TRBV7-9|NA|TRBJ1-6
CASSPPRANSPLHF
TGTGCCAGCAGCCCCCCGCGGGCGAATTCACCCCTCCACTTT
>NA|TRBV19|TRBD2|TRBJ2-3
CASSMGSVLAGFPDTQYF
TGTGCCAGTAGTATGGGCTCTGTACTAGCGGGGTTTCCAGATACGCAGTATTTT